Below, one T cell receptor beta chain is given with its context. CDR3 length equals 14 residues. The germline V gene encodes CDR1 DFQATT and CDR2 SNEGSKA (reference sequence). The sample originates from a study of monozygotic twins with inflammatory bowel disease. Each CDR3 protein gets one entry in TCRdb, which reprocessed the 5' RACE reads and gives no DNA. The table for this sample gives about 450,000 distinct CDR3 sequences. The source material was blood. The receptor comes from a human donor with ulcerative colitis or Crohn's disease, or a healthy co-twin of an affected twin (not recorded which). The rearrangement uses TRBV20-1 and TRBJ2-2; absent DNA, TCRdb's TRBD2 call cannot be checked. The CDR3 loop is CSALSGGSTGELFF.